Sequencing of this T cell receptor beta chain was carried out in a study of human T cells and chemical hapten exposure. Study summary: The scalp of each patient received a weekly diphenylcyclopropenone dose for the full approximately 26-week study. Study-wide points: Given that the donors had alopecia, their immune response may differ from that seen in healthy people. There were significantly more large CDR3 similarity clusters among expanded TCRs than among controls.

TCRdb processed the RACE reads anew with MiXCR; each CDR3 protein has one entry. The table includes around 180,000 distinct CDR3 sequences, 30% detected once. There are 13 residues in the CDR3. The germline V gene has CDR1 MDHEN and CDR2 SYDVKM. V was pared by 3 bases and J by 10 bases, with 7 bases of the junction left unmatched. Regarding this clonotype: Its antigen is undetermined.

The time point is: pre-sensitization, week 0. Treatment specified: therapeutic diphenylcyclopropenone sensitization with weekly scalp DPC. This receptor was taken from a woman aged 25 to 39 with alopecia areata. Some clones in this sample may be carry-over from other donors' samples. This chain connects TRBV28 to TRBJ2-3; 7 bases match TRBD2. Sequenced material: whole blood, taken in connection with sensitization to the hapten diphenylcyclopropenone (DPC). CDR3 region: CASSFQRGISQYF. The CDR3 nucleotides are TGTGCCAGCAGTTTCCAGCGGGGCATTTCGCAGTATTTT.